This T cell receptor (beta chain) was obtained from a study of blood T cell repertoires in COVID-19. Repertoires were generated with immunoSEQ multiplex PCR, while TCRdb's copy carries only in-frame clones and drops some. The sample includes some 200,000 clones, 65% to 90% of them seen just once. The source of this sequence is a man of 80 years or more with acute or convalescent COVID-19. Sample: peripheral blood.

The CDR3 reads CASSRGQGELLNEKLFF. In nucleotides, the CDR3 is TGCGCCAGCAGCCGGGGACAGGGGGAGTTGTTGAATGAAAAACTGTTTTTT. V and J are TRBV5-1 and TRBJ1-4; 11 nucleotides align to TRBD1. The CDR3 consists of 17 residues. The germline V gene has CDR1 SGHRS and CDR2 YFSETQ. Trimming took 4 bases from V and 5 from J; bases not matched to a gene: 10.